This T cell receptor (beta chain) is drawn from a study of cytomegalovirus exposure and HLA in healthy donors. Looked up from germline, CDR1 is KGHSH and CDR2 is LQKENI. Trimming took 1 base from V and 6 from J; bases not matched to a gene: 19. The CDR3 is made up of 19 amino acids. PCR involved 60 Vbeta and 13 Jbeta primers. TCRdb keeps only in-frame clones here, not all; method: immunoSEQ multiplex PCR. The sample includes around 240,000 clones, around 76% seen only once; the top ten take 5.4%. Sequencing was performed on PBMCs. The receptor was isolated from a woman aged 35 to 49 in good health and CMV-seropositive. V and J are TRBV18 and TRBJ2-7, with 9 bases fitting TRBD1. The CDR3 is CASSPQFKLFGTGSVEQYF. The CDR3 DNA sequence: TGTGCCAGCTCACCACAGTTTAAACTTTTCGGGACAGGGTCCGTCGAGCAGTACTTC.